Detailed here is one T cell receptor (beta chain). The antigen is not known. Patients showing uncontrolled infection, other autoimmune disease, pregnancy or lactation were ineligible. On the basis of clinical symptoms, serum thyroxine and TRAb, thyroid ultrasound and orbital computed tomography, diagnoses were made. The entry originates in a study of T cells in Graves' hyperthyroidism and ophthalmopathy. Overall study findings and caveats: Blood also contained most expanded thyroid clonotypes above 0.001. Prediction of ophthalmopathy progression came a median roughly 6.4 months pre-onset.

V was pared by 7 bases and J by 3 bases, with 7 bases of the junction left unmatched. CDR3 length: 14 amino acids. The germline gives CDR1 SQVTM, CDR2 ANQGSEA. Template material for amplifying TCR beta CDR3 regions consisted of RNA transcripts. A set of HTBI primers served as the primers for a first-round RT-PCR of the TCR CDR3. One entry per CDR3 protein, called by TCRdb with MiXCR from the multiplex PCR reads. The repertoire includes 660,000 or so distinct CDR3 sequences, 40% to 55% of them detected once, and about 7.7% sits in the top ten. The sample consisted of peripheral blood or thyroid tissue (not recorded which). V is TRBV29-1 and J is TRBJ2-7, with 12 bases fitting TRBD1. This clonotype was obtained from an adult man with Graves' disease, either hyperthyroidism or ophthalmopathy (not recorded which). The DNA of the CDR3 is TGCAGCGCCAAGGGACAGGGGGCCCTCTACGAGCAGTACTTC. This sequence encodes CSAKGQGALYEQYF.